The rows below give T cell receptor beta chains drawn from one sample of a study of T cell responses to AZD1222 COVID-19 vaccine. Libraries were prepared by immunoSEQ multiplex PCR; TCRdb keeps only in-frame clonotypes and omits some of them. The sample yields 140,000 to 150,000 clones, 91% seen once. This specimen was peripheral blood, taken 28 days after the second dose of the MenACWY control vaccine. The source is an adult who received the MenACWY meningococcal vaccine as a control. The CDR3 runs from the conserved cysteine through the conserved F or W. A D gene is named only where the DNA matches it firmly. For some rows the clone size is stated as once, few or many, or as a class when expanded; others skip it.

v_gene: TRBV6-5; d_gene: -; j_gene: TRBJ1-2; abundance: few; CDR3nt: TGTGCCAGCAGTTACTCGACAGGATCTAACTATGGCTACACCTTC; CDR3aa: CASSYSTGSNYGYTF
v_gene: TRBV19; d_gene: -; j_gene: TRBJ2-1; abundance: -; CDR3nt: TGTGCCAGTAGTACTCTACCCGGTTCCTACAATGAGCAGTTCTTC; CDR3aa: CASSTLPGSYNEQFF
v_gene: TRBV7-3; d_gene: -; j_gene: TRBJ2-1; abundance: once; CDR3nt: TGTGCCAGCAGCTTGATCGGGAGCTCCTACAATGAGCAGTTCTTC; CDR3aa: CASSLIGSSYNEQFF
v_gene: TRBV6-5; d_gene: TRBD1; j_gene: TRBJ1-6; abundance: -; CDR3nt: TGTGCCAGCAGTAAACAGGGGGAAGGATCACCCCTCCACTTT; CDR3aa: CASSKQGEGSPLHF
v_gene: TRBV7-3; d_gene: -; j_gene: TRBJ2-1; abundance: -; CDR3nt: TGTGCCAGCAGCTTATACATGACCCATTCGGATGAGCAGTTCTTC; CDR3aa: CASSLYMTHSDEQFF
v_gene: TRBV6-1; d_gene: -; j_gene: TRBJ2-5; abundance: -; CDR3nt: TGTGCCAGCAGTGAGGGCAGGGGCGTGGAGACCCAGTACTTC; CDR3aa: CASSEGRGVETQYF
v_gene: TRBV7-2; d_gene: -; j_gene: TRBJ1-1; abundance: -; CDR3nt: TGTGCCAGCAGCTTAGGGGGAATGGGGAACACTGAAGCTTTCTTT; CDR3aa: CASSLGGMGNTEAFF
v_gene: TRBV12-3/TRBV12-4; d_gene: -; j_gene: TRBJ2-3; abundance: -; CDR3nt: TGTGCCAGCACCGTAGTGGATACGCAGTATTTT; CDR3aa: CASTVVDTQYF
v_gene: TRBV7-2; d_gene: -; j_gene: TRBJ1-6; abundance: -; CDR3nt: TGTGCCAGCAGCTTAGAGCGCAGGAATTCACCCCTCCACTTT; CDR3aa: CASSLERRNSPLHF
v_gene: TRBV7-2; d_gene: TRBD1; j_gene: TRBJ2-3; abundance: -; CDR3nt: TGTGCCAGCAGCGCCACCGGGACAGGGGCGAACACAGATACGCAGTATTTT; CDR3aa: CASSATGTGANTDTQYF
v_gene: TRBV5-1; d_gene: -; j_gene: TRBJ1-1; abundance: once; CDR3nt: TGCGCCAGCAGCTTGGAGGGGGGGCTCACTGAAGCTTTCTTT; CDR3aa: CASSLEGGLTEAFF
v_gene: TRBV7-6; d_gene: -; j_gene: TRBJ2-3; abundance: -; CDR3nt: TGTGCCAGCAGCTTCTTCCATGCTAGCAGCTTCACAGATACGCAGTATTTT; CDR3aa: CASSFFHASSFTDTQYF
v_gene: TRBV5-1; d_gene: -; j_gene: TRBJ1-2; abundance: -; CDR3nt: TGCGCCAGCAGCTTGGCCGGGGCAGCTAACTATGGCTACACCTTC; CDR3aa: CASSLAGAANYGYTF
v_gene: TRBV3-1/TRBV3-2; d_gene: TRBD2; j_gene: TRBJ2-1; abundance: -; CDR3nt: TGTGCCAGCAGCCAACGGGGACTGACTAGCGGGGGGATCAGCTCCTACAATGAGCAGTTCTTC; CDR3aa: CASSQRGLTSGGISSYNEQFF
v_gene: TRBV5-8; d_gene: -; j_gene: TRBJ2-2; abundance: -; CDR3nt: TGTGCCAGCAGCTTGGGTTACGGGACCGGGGAGCTGTTTTTT; CDR3aa: CASSLGYGTGELFF
v_gene: TRBV2; d_gene: -; j_gene: TRBJ2-6; abundance: -; CDR3nt: TGTGCCAGCAGTGAAGCGGCGGGGCTAGGGTCTGGGGCCAACGTCCTGACTTTC; CDR3aa: CASSEAAGLGSGANVLTF
v_gene: TRBV14; d_gene: TRBD2; j_gene: TRBJ2-2; abundance: -; CDR3nt: TGTGCCAGCAGCCAGCTTGGCGGGAGCTTCACCGGGGAGCTGTTTTTT; CDR3aa: CASSQLGGSFTGELFF
v_gene: TRBV28; d_gene: -; j_gene: TRBJ2-3; abundance: -; CDR3nt: TGTGCCAGCAGTGGTTATACGCAGTATTTT; CDR3aa: CASSGYTQYF
v_gene: TRBV7-7; d_gene: TRBD1; j_gene: TRBJ1-5; abundance: -; CDR3nt: TGTGCCAGCAGCTTAGAACAGGGGCAGCCCCAGCATTTT; CDR3aa: CASSLEQGQPQHF
v_gene: TRBV30; d_gene: -; j_gene: TRBJ1-5; abundance: -; CDR3nt: TGTGCCTGGAGTATCAGGGTCGGTCAGCCCCAGCATTTT; CDR3aa: CAWSIRVGQPQHF
v_gene: TRBV3-1/TRBV3-2; d_gene: TRBD1; j_gene: TRBJ1-5; abundance: -; CDR3nt: TGTGCCAGCAGCCGCGGGACAGGGGGATGGCAGCCCCAGCATTTT; CDR3aa: CASSRGTGGWQPQHF
v_gene: TRBV28; d_gene: TRBD2; j_gene: TRBJ2-1; abundance: -; CDR3nt: TGTGCCAGCATCTTAGCGGGACGCAATGAGCAGTTCTTC; CDR3aa: CASILAGRNEQFF
v_gene: TRBV5-8; d_gene: -; j_gene: TRBJ1-5; abundance: -; CDR3nt: TGTGCCAGCAGCTTGGGTGTGAGGGATCTTAGCAATCAGCCCCAGCATTTT; CDR3aa: CASSLGVRDLSNQPQHF
v_gene: TRBV11-3; d_gene: -; j_gene: TRBJ2-7; abundance: -; CDR3nt: TGTGCCAGCAGCTTAGGGGGGGGCGGCGAGCAGTACTTC; CDR3aa: CASSLGGGGEQYF
v_gene: TRBV6-1; d_gene: -; j_gene: TRBJ1-1; abundance: -; CDR3nt: TGTGCCAGCAGTGAAGGCCAAGGGACGCCCATGGAAGCTTTCTTT; CDR3aa: CASSEGQGTPMEAFF
v_gene: TRBV6-1; d_gene: -; j_gene: TRBJ2-2; abundance: -; CDR3nt: TGTGCCAGCAGTGATATCGGGACTGCGAACACCGGGGAGCTGTTTTTT; CDR3aa: CASSDIGTANTGELFF
v_gene: TRBV7-8; d_gene: -; j_gene: TRBJ1-4; abundance: -; CDR3nt: TGTGCCAGCAGCTTAGGGCATAGACCCGTTGGAAAACTGTTTTTT; CDR3aa: CASSLGHRPVGKLFF
v_gene: TRBV11-3; d_gene: TRBD2; j_gene: TRBJ2-1; abundance: -; CDR3nt: TGTGCCAGCAGCTTAGGGACTAGCGGGGGGGGTGAGCAGTTCTTC; CDR3aa: CASSLGTSGGGEQFF
v_gene: TRBV6-5; d_gene: TRBD1; j_gene: TRBJ2-4; abundance: -; CDR3nt: TGTGCCAGCAGGGGGGACAGGGTCAAAAACATTCAGTACTTC; CDR3aa: CASRGDRVKNIQYF
v_gene: TRBV12-3/TRBV12-4; d_gene: TRBD1; j_gene: TRBJ1-4; abundance: -; CDR3nt: TGTGCCAGCAATGGACAGGGGAATGAAAAACTGTTTTTT; CDR3aa: CASNGQGNEKLFF
v_gene: TRBV4-3; d_gene: -; j_gene: TRBJ1-6; abundance: -; CDR3nt: TGCGCCAGCAGCCAAGATCCCCCGGAGAGCTCCTATAATTCACCCCTCCACTTT; CDR3aa: CASSQDPPESSYNSPLHF
v_gene: TRBV6-5; d_gene: TRBD2; j_gene: TRBJ2-1; abundance: -; CDR3nt: TGTGCCAGCAGTTCCTTTGCGGGGGTGACCTACAATGAGCAGTTCTTC; CDR3aa: CASSSFAGVTYNEQFF
v_gene: TRBV30; d_gene: -; j_gene: TRBJ1-5; abundance: -; CDR3nt: TGTGCCTGGGCCGACGGGGGGGGTCAGCCCCAGCATTTT; CDR3aa: CAWADGGGQPQHF
v_gene: TRBV7-9; d_gene: -; j_gene: TRBJ2-7; abundance: -; CDR3nt: TGTGCCAGCAGCTCTGGTTGGCAGGGGGGTTACGAGCAGTACTTC; CDR3aa: CASSSGWQGGYEQYF
v_gene: TRBV7-2; d_gene: -; j_gene: TRBJ2-7; abundance: -; CDR3nt: TGTGCCAGCAGCTTAGAGGGCTGGGGAGGGACAGTTTACGAGCAGTACTTC; CDR3aa: CASSLEGWGGTVYEQYF
v_gene: TRBV28; d_gene: -; j_gene: TRBJ2-2; abundance: -; CDR3nt: TGTGCCAGCAGTTTAATGCTGGGTGAGACCGGGGAGCTGTTTTTT; CDR3aa: CASSLMLGETGELFF